This T cell receptor (beta chain) originates from a study of T cells in Graves' hyperthyroidism and ophthalmopathy. Findings and limits, study-wide: In simple terms, a model built on 13 V-J features told ophthalmopathy apart from stable hyperthyroidism. Ophthalmopathy onset followed model prediction by a median approximately 7 months.

There were TCR beta CDR3 regions amplified from RNA transcripts. A set of HTBI primers served as the primers for a first-round RT-PCR of the TCR CDR3. One entry per CDR3 protein results from TCRdb running MiXCR on the multiplex PCR reads. There are about 600,000 distinct CDR3 sequences in the sample; more than 14% occur only once, and about an eighth lies in the top ten. On this clonotype: What it binds is not known. One base away lies a much larger clone, so this may be a sequencing read error.

CDR3 length: 16 amino acids. Germline CDR1 reads SGDLS; CDR2 reads YYNGEE. This sequence originates from a woman in her forties or fifties with Graves' ophthalmopathy. Material for sequencing was blood. The chain is built from TRBV9 and TRBJ2-1; D remains ambiguous. The CDR3 DNA follows: TGTGCCAGCAGAGTAGCTTCTCCAAGCTCCTACAATGAGCAGTTCTTC. Its translation is CASRVASPSSYNEQFF.